The clone carrying this TCR beta chain was detected ten times or more. Each CDR3 protein is one row after TCRdb ran MiXCR on the RACE reads. The table includes around 52,000 distinct CDR3 sequences, about 9.3% detected once. This sample is drawn from a study of human T cells and chemical hapten exposure. Germline lookup yields CDR1 MNHEY and CDR2 SVGAGI. Trimming removed 6 bases from V and 5 bases from J; junction bases left unmatched: 10. The CDR3 sequence is 16 residues long. Described time point: patch test 1, 2 weeks after DPC sensitization. As to treatment: therapeutic diphenylcyclopropenone sensitization with weekly scalp DPC. Before extraction, the whole blood was not fractionated, and total RNA was taken from it.

Source: whole blood, taken in connection with sensitization to the hapten diphenylcyclopropenone (DPC). This sequence joins TRBV6-5 and TRBJ2-2; TRBD1 agrees at 9 bases. This receptor was obtained from a woman in her forties with alopecia areata. Some clones in this sample may be carry-over from other donors' samples. CDR3 sequence reads: CASRHTGGARTGELFF. The CDR3 DNA follows: TGTGCCAGCAGGCATACAGGGGGCGCGCGGACCGGGGAGCTGTTTTTT.